This T cell receptor (beta chain) was captured by sequencing in a study of identical twins. This CDR3 has 15 amino acids. Trimming took off 5 bases at V and 4 bases at J, with 17 bases between the two ends. A universal primer site came from template switching; cDNA carried unique molecular identifiers. TCRdb processed the 5' RACE reads anew with MiXCR; each CDR3 protein has one entry. The data hold 1.5 million to 2 million distinct CDR3 sequences, with less than 40% observed a single time. Source material: cord blood. This TCR derives from a newborn girl in good health. The chain carries TRBV12-3 or TRBV12-4 and TRBJ1-2; D perhaps matches TRBD1 (5 bases). DNA for the CDR3: TGTGCCAGCAGTCTGACCCCGACAGAGATCTATGGCTACACCTTC. This translates into CASSLTPTEIYGYTF.